This T cell receptor beta chain was sequenced in a study of blood T cell repertoires in COVID-19. About the research overall: Material from acute and convalescent COVID-19 was sourced from the United States, Italy and Spain. From T cells, B-cell-depleted T cells, or PBMCs came the material, which was cDNA or gDNA.

The CDR3 is made up of 13 amino acids. Trimming at V came to 6 bases and at J to 2 bases, leaving 2 bases not matched to a gene. A few counts support this clone. Authors' methods: Estimation of nucleated cell counts relied on the amplification of reference gene primers. The repertoire was sequenced with immunoSEQ multiplex PCR; TCRdb's copy has only in-frame clones and lacks some. V, J and clone size derive from that table, while D and trimming were established from the DNA sequence. The sample lists about 70,000 clones, 80% seen once, with 15% to 20% in the top ten. The sequence derives from a man between 65 and 85 years old who had recovered from COVID-19. This chain connects TRBV12-3 or TRBV12-4 to TRBJ2-7; 9 bases fit TRBD1. The source material was peripheral blood. In DNA, the CDR3 is TGTGCCAGCAGACAGGGGGCGGCCTACGAGCAGTACTTC. As protein: CASRQGAAYEQYF.